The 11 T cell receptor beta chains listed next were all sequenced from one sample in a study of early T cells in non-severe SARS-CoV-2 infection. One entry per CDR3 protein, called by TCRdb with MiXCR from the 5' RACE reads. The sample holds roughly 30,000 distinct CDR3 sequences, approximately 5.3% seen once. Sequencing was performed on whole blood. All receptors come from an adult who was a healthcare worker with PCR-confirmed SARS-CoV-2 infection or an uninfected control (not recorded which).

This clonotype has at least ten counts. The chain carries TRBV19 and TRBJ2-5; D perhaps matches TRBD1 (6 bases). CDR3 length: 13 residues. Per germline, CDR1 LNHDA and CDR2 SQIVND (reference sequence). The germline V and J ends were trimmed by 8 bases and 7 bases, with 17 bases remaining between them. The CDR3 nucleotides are TGTGCCAGTGGGATAGGCAGGGGTTCGACCCAGTACTTC. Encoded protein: CASGIGRGSTQYF.

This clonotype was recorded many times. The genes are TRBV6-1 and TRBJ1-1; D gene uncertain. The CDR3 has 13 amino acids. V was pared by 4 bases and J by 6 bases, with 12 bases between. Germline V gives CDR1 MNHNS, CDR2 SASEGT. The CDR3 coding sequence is TGTGCCAGCAGTGGGACTGAGATCTCTGAAGCTTTCTTT. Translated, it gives CASSGTEISEAFF.

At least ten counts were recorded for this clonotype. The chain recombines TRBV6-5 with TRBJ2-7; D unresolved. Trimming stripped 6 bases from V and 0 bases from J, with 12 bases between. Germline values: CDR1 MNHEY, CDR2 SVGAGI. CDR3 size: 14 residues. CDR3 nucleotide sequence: TGTGCCAGCAGCATGGACGGTAGCTCCTACGAGCAGTACTTC. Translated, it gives CASSMDGSSYEQYF.

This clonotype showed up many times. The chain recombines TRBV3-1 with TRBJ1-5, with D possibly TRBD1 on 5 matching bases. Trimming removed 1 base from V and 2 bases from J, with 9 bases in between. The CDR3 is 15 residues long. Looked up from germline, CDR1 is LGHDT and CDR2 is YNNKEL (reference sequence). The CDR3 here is CASSQGGRGNQPQHF. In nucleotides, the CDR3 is TGTGCCAGCAGCCAAGGAGGCAGGGGCAATCAGCCCCAGCATTTT.

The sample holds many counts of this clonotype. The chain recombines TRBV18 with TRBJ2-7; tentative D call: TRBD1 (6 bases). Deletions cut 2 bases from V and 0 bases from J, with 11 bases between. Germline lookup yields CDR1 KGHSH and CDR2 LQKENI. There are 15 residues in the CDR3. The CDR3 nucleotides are TGTGCCAGCTCACCAGCCCCGGGACACTCCTACGAGCAGTACTTC. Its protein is CASSPAPGHSYEQYF.

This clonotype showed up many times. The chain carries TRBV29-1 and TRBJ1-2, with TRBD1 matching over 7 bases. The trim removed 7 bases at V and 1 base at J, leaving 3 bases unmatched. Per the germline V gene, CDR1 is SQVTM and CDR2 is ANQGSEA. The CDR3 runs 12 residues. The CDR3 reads CSAGTVNYGYTF. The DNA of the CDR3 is TGCAGCGCCGGGACAGTTAACTATGGCTACACCTTC.

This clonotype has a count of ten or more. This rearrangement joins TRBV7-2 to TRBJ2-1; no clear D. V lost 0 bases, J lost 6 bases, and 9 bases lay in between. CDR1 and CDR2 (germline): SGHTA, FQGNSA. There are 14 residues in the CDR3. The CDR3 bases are TGTGCCAGCAGCTTAGCTAGGCAGGTCAATGAGCAGTTCTTC. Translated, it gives CASSLARQVNEQFF.

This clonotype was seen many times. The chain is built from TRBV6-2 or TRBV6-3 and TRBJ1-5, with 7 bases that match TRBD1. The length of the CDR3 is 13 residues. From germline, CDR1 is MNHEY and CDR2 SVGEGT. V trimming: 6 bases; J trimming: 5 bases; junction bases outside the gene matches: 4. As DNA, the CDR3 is TGTGCCAGCAGACCCGACAGGGATCAGCCCCAGCATTTT. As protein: CASRPDRDQPQHF.

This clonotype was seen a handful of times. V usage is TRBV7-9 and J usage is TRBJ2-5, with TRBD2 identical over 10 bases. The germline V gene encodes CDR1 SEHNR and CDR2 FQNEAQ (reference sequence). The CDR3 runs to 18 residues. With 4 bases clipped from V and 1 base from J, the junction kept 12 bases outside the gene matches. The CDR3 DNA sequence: TGTGCCAGCAGCTCTAAATCGTTCGCTAGCGGGAGCCAAGAGACCCAGTACTTC. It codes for CASSSKSFASGSQETQYF. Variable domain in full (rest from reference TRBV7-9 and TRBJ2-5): DTGVSQNPRHKITKRGQNVTFRCDPISEHNRLYWYRQTLGQGPEFLTYFQNEAQLEKSRLLSDRFSAERPKGSFSTLEIQRTEQGDSAMYLCASSSKSFASGSQETQYFGPGTRLLVL.

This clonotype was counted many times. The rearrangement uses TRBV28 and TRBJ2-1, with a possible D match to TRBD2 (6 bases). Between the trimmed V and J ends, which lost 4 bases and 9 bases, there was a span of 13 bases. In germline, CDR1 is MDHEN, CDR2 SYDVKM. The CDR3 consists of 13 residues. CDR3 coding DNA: TGTGCCAGCAGTTATGGCGGGGCCGGTGAGCAGTTCTTC. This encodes CASSYGGAGEQFF.

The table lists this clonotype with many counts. In DNA, the CDR3 is TGTGCCAGCGGGTATCAGGGTGGCAACTATGGCTACACCTTC. Amino acids: CASGYQGGNYGYTF. V is TRBV6-5 and J is TRBJ1-2, with TRBD1 as a possible D gene (5 bases). The CDR3 length is 14 residues. The germline gives CDR1 MNHEY, CDR2 SVGAGI. Trimming cost V 8 bases and J 2 bases, with 15 bases left between them.